This section outlines one T cell receptor beta chain sequence together with its context. This clonotype was detected many times. The antigen this receptor binds is unknown. Per-nucleotide qualities are absent, and no much larger clonotype sits a single base away. The sample is drawn from a study of T-cell memory formation after mild COVID-19 (dated by TCRdb to the early 2020s). Some background on the complete study: TCR sequence clusters from the two donors were largely donor specific. T-cell clones expanding and contracting after mild COVID-19 in a couple of donors were tracked by longitudinal TCRalpha and TCRbeta repertoire sequencing. The cohort comprised two young, previously healthy adult volunteers, one female and one male.

Ficoll-Paque density gradient centrifugation was used to isolate PBMCs. Results and caveats for the whole study, not just this receptor: Some responding clones were detected in pre-infection memory, which suggested that pre-existing cross-reactive memory T cells had joined the SARS-CoV-2 response. Clones contracting from day 15 to 85 had balanced CD4/CD8 phenotypes, while a second wave expanding from day 15 to 37 was biased towards CD4+. The study included only two mild cases, and larger cohorts that include severe cases with pre-infection samples were judged to be necessary. Contracting CD4+ clones were located mainly in the CM and EM memory subsets, whereas CD8+ clones were found to be enriched in EMRA. SARS-CoV-2 specificity was not confirmed for the second-wave clones peaking on day 37.

The sequencer was an Illumina NovaSeq 6000. TCRalpha and TCRbeta cDNA libraries were built by 5'RACE with constant-segment primers, adding sample barcodes and unique molecular identifiers. RNA was extracted from every sample with Trizol reagent. Libraries were amplified in two PCR steps, with a second sample barcode and Illumina TruSeq adapters added in the second step. Libraries were sequenced on an Illumina NovaSeq with 2 x 150 bp paired-end reads. The authors processed their data as follows. Demultiplexing of reads and collapsing into UMI-guided consensus sequences were performed with migec v1.2.7. Using mixcr v2.1.11, the UMI consensuses were aligned to TRA and TRB V and J templates and assembled into clonotypes. Expanded or contracted clonotypes were those called significant by both edgeR and NoisET, with noise models trained on biological replicates. For edgeR calls, a false discovery rate-adjusted p below 0.01 and a log2 fold-change threshold of 1 were applied. PCA with hierarchical clustering of max-normalized trajectories of the 1000 most abundant clonotypes was used as exploratory dynamics analysis. The CD4 or CD8 phenotype of responding clones was assigned using the separately sequenced CD4+ and CD8+ repertoires. TCRdb reanalyzed the raw reads on its own, using fastp at Q25 for trimming and MiXCR for clone calling, and kept in-frame beta chains. Rows merge per CDR3 protein into single entries with the most common DNA and genes. V and J calls and clone size were set by TCRdb, not the authors. In all, the sample holds hundreds of thousands of distinct CDR3 sequences, and 8.2% of those were seen once. 20% to 25% of the sample comes from the top ten.

Specimen: PBMCs or a T cell subset sorted from them (not recorded which). The TCR comes from a man younger than 35 who had mild COVID-19 (a few samples of this study predate the infection). The sample titles of this study are shuffled in the database, so cell type and time point are left out; the donor was told from shared clones.

Read as DNA, the sequence is TGTGCCAGCAGCTTGAGGGGCCTCTCCGATACGCAGTATTTT. This translates into CASSLRGLSDTQYF. This chain joins TRBV5-5 to TRBJ2-3; TRBD1 is perhaps the D gene, given 5 matching bases. The CDR3 sequence holds 14 residues, the cysteine and phenylalanine included. Only the CDR3 DNA stays, 42 bases, in frame from base 1. The germline ends are 12 bases apart after V is trimmed by 1 base and J by 6 bases. From the germline V gene (reference sequence), CDR1 is SGHKS and CDR2 is YYEKEE.